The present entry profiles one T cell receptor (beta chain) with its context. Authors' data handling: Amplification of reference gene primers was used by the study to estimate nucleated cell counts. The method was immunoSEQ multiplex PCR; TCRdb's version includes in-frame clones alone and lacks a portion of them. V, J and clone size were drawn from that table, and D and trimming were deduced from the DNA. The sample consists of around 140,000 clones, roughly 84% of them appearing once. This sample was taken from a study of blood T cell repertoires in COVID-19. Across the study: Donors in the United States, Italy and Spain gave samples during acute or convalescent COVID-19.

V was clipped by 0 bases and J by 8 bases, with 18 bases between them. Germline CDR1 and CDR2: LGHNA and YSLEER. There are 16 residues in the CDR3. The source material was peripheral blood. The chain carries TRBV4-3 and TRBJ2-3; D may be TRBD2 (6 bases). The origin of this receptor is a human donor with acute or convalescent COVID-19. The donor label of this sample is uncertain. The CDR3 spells CASSQEVGTAQITQYF. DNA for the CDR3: TGCGCCAGCAGCCAAGAAGTCGGGACTGCACAGATTACGCAGTATTTT.